This TCR beta chain emerged from a study of shared clonotypes between healthy human individuals. Findings and limits, study-wide: The four-donor shared clonotypes exceeded non-shared clonotypes in generation probability, with non-shared ones scoring lower.

Sorted subsets were amplified in replicate PCRs using 200 ng DNA, around 30,000 T cell genomes. Repertoires were generated with immunoSEQ multiplex PCR, while TCRdb's copy carries only in-frame clones and drops some. The data show 2 million to 2.5 million clones, 90% to 95% seen once. A note on this clone: Its antigen remains unknown.

This receptor was obtained from a man aged 18 to 30 in good health. Some clones in this sample may be carry-over from other donors' samples. Material: naive CD4+ T cells from PBMCs. Subset described: CD45RA+ positively selected.

The CDR3 region has the DNA TGTGCCAGCAGCTCGTGGACCACCGGGACAGGGGGGGACGAGCAGTACTTC. It is translated as CASSSWTTGTGGDEQYF. V and J are TRBV5-5 and TRBJ2-7; 11 positions agree with TRBD1. The ends lost 3 bases at V and 5 bases at J; junction bases unmatched: 13. Germline-derived CDR1 and CDR2 are SGHKS and YYEKEE (reference sequence). The CDR3 loop spans 17 amino acids. Using reference TRBV5-5 and TRBJ2-7 for the parts outside the CDR3, the full variable domain is DAGVTQSPTHLIKTRGQQVTLRCSPISGHKSVSWYQQVLGQGPQFIFQYYEKEERGRGNFPDRFSARQFPNYSSELNVNALLLGDSALYLCASSSWTTGTGGDEQYFGPGTRLTVT.